Listed below are T cell receptor beta chains from one sample, sequenced in a study of control samples from healthy donors and cancer patients. The repertoire was sequenced with immunoSEQ multiplex PCR; TCRdb's copy has only in-frame clones and lacks some. The table records about 170,000 clones, approximately 86% of them present only once. The sequenced material came from blood. The receptor source for this set is a woman in her twenties or thirties in good health. The CDR3 runs from the conserved cysteine through the conserved F or W. The D gene is left open where the match is weak. The size field is filled for only some rows; it gives once, few, many or a size class.

CASNGQGAGVYGYTF,TGTGCCAGTAACGGACAGGGGGCGGGAGTCTATGGCTACACCTTC,TRBD1,TRBJ1-2,TRBV19,-
CASSPPRTVSYNEQFF,TGTGCCAGCAGCCCGCCACGGACGGTCTCCTACAATGAGCAGTTCTTC,-,TRBJ2-1,TRBV9,-
CASRGLSTDTQYF,TGTGCCAGCAGGGGCTTGAGCACAGATACGCAGTATTTT,-,TRBJ2-3,TRBV27,-
CATSRTGGEALHF,TGTGCCACCAGCCGCACCGGGGGAGAGGCCCTCCACTTT,-,TRBJ1-6,TRBV15,-
CASSYGRGSAGYTF,TGTGCCAGCAGTTATGGTCGGGGGAGTGCGGGCTACACCTTC,-,TRBJ1-2,TRBV28,-
CASKRTGDTEAFF,TGTGCCAGCAAGCGAACAGGGGACACTGAAGCTTTCTTT,TRBD1,TRBJ1-1,TRBV12-3/TRBV12-4,-
CASSQTGTVRSNQPQHF,TGTGCCAGCTCACAGACAGGGACCGTGAGGAGCAATCAGCCCCAGCATTTT,TRBD1,TRBJ1-5,TRBV18,-
CASSAWDSLMNTGELFF,TGTGCCAGCAGCGCCTGGGACAGCTTAATGAACACCGGGGAGCTGTTTTTT,TRBD1,TRBJ2-2,TRBV9,-
CASSEYGTGVYEQYF,TGTGCCAGCAGTGAATACGGGACAGGGGTCTACGAGCAGTACTTC,TRBD1,TRBJ2-7,TRBV6-1,-
CASRSSVDAEAFF,TGTGCCAGCCGGTCGTCAGTCGACGCTGAAGCTTTCTTT,-,TRBJ1-1,TRBV28,-
CASSATWGRSNIQYF,TGTGCCAGCAGCGCCACTTGGGGACGGTCGAACATTCAGTACTTC,-,TRBJ2-4,TRBV5-5,-
CASSSDRGWSPLHF,TGTGCCAGCAGCTCAGACAGGGGATGGTCACCCCTCCACTTT,TRBD1,TRBJ1-6,TRBV7-9,-
CASSVRDRGFIGELFF,TGCGCCAGCAGCGTCCGGGACAGGGGGTTTATCGGGGAGCTGTTTTTT,TRBD1,TRBJ2-2,TRBV4-1,-
CASRIGQGIYNEQFF,TGTGCCAGTAGGATAGGGCAGGGAATTTACAATGAGCAGTTCTTC,-,TRBJ2-1,TRBV19,-
CASSLRGGELFF,TGTGCCAGCAGTCTCCGTGGCGGGGAGCTGTTTTTT,-,TRBJ2-2,TRBV6-5,few
CASSEGAVVTSGGGELFF,TGTGCCAGCAGTGAAGGTGCCGTCGTGACTAGCGGTGGCGGGGAGCTGTTTTTT,TRBD2,TRBJ2-2,TRBV6-1,-
CASSLKQAGAEYF,TGTGCCAGCAGTTTAAAACAAGCAGGGGCCGAGTACTTC,-,TRBJ2-4,TRBV28,-
CASSQSVATGANVLTF,TGTGCCAGTAGTCAATCGGTGGCAACTGGGGCCAACGTCCTGACTTTC,-,TRBJ2-6,TRBV19,-
CASSPDHRGELFF,TGTGCCAGCAGTCCCGACCACAGGGGCGAACTGTTTTTT,TRBD1,TRBJ1-4,TRBV12-3/TRBV12-4,-